Presented here are 28 T cell receptor beta chains from one specimen sequenced in a study of T cell changes during pregnancy in multiple sclerosis. Measured with immunoSEQ multiplex PCR; TCRdb has only the in-frame clones, and not every one. Found here are tens of thousands of clones, over 75% of them singletons; the top ten hold around 0.85%. The sample in question was peripheral blood, obtained before pregnancy. The receptors were gathered from a female donor with multiple sclerosis, enrolled in a pregnancy study.

The chain carries TRBV6-6 and TRBJ1-2; 8 positions agree with TRBD1. The CDR3 sequence is 12 residues long. Germline loops: CDR1 MNHNY, CDR2 SVGAGI (reference sequence). J lost 8 bases, V lost 6 bases, and 5 bases had no gene match. The CDR3 sequence is CASRGQAVGYTF. The CDR3 DNA reads TGTGCCAGCAGGGGACAGGCGGTCGGCTACACCTTC.

The chain employs TRBV7-2 and TRBJ1-2, with 10 bases identical to TRBD1. This CDR3 has 15 amino acids. Germline V lookup: CDR1 SGHTA, CDR2 FQGNSA. J was trimmed by 4 bases and V by 5 bases; bases with no gene match: 7. CDR3 sequence: CASSPGQGGSYGYTF. DNA of the CDR3: TGTGCCAGCAGCCCCGGACAGGGGGGAAGCTATGGCTACACCTTC.

This chain uses TRBV14 with TRBJ2-5, with no clear D. The CDR3 is made up of 16 amino acids. Germline CDR1 SGHDN, CDR2 FVKESK. Trimming took 1 base from V and 7 from J, leaving 19 bases between them. The CDR3 DNA follows: TGTGCCAGCAGCCAAGGGTTTTCTGCGTCCGTTTGGACCCAGTACTTC. This translates into CASSQGFSASVWTQYF.

V usage is TRBV7-9 and J usage is TRBJ2-2, with a possible D match to TRBD2 (6 bases). V lost 6 bases and J lost 6, with 14 bases in between. Germline CDR1 and CDR2: SEHNR and FQNEAQ (reference sequence). The CDR3 sequence is 14 residues long. CDR3: CASRLGGISGELFF. The CDR3 region has the DNA TGTGCCAGCAGACTCGGAGGGATCTCCGGGGAGCTGTTTTTT.

The J gene is TRBJ2-5, the V gene TRBV19; 8 positions agree with TRBD2. Germline values: CDR1 LNHDA, CDR2 SQIVND (reference sequence). V dropped 4 bases and J dropped 3; count of bases not matched to a gene: 10. The CDR3 consists of 16 residues. The CDR3 sequence is CASSKGEGLVEETQYF. The CDR3 DNA is TGTGCCAGTAGTAAGGGGGAGGGACTAGTCGAAGAGACCCAGTACTTC.

The V call is TRBV28, the J call TRBJ1-6, with a weak D call TRBD1 (6 bases). The CDR3 is 14 residues long. Per the germline V gene, CDR1 is MDHEN and CDR2 is SYDVKM. V lost 1 base and J 6 bases, leaving 7 bases between the germline ends. CDR3 nucleotide sequence: TGTGCCAGCAGTTTATCAGGGGCTAATTCACCCCTCCACTTT. This encodes CASSLSGANSPLHF.

The chain carries TRBV7-3 and TRBJ2-3; TRBD2 agrees at 7 bases. Germline CDR1 and CDR2: SGHTA and FQGTGA. Germline trimming cut 0 bases from V and 2 bases from J; bases unmatched to any gene: 2. The CDR3 spans 15 residues. The CDR3 DNA reads as TGTGCCAGCAGCTTAACTGGGGGGGTCACAGATACGCAGTATTTT. Its translation is CASSLTGGVTDTQYF.

V gene TRBV7-2 combines with J gene TRBJ1-5; D remains unclear. The CDR3 is 14 amino acids. The V and J ends lost 3 bases and 3 bases respectively, with 9 bases between them. Germline V lookup: CDR1 SGHTA, CDR2 FQGNSA. In DNA, the CDR3 is TGTGCCAGCAGCTTCGGTCGTTTCAATCAGCCCCAGCATTTT. Its translation: CASSFGRFNQPQHF.

The rearrangement links TRBV7-2 to TRBJ2-3; weak D call: TRBD2 (6 bases). CDR1 is SGHTA, CDR2 FQGNSA, per germline. The length of the CDR3 is 12 residues. V lost 8 bases, J lost 2 bases, and 8 bases lay in between. The CDR3 reads CASGGYTDTQYF. The CDR3 region has the DNA TGTGCCAGCGGGGGGTACACAGATACGCAGTATTTT.

The CDR3 DNA follows: TGTGCCAGTAGTATCCCTCCGGGACAGTACACCTCTGGAAACACCATATATTTT. Amino acids: CASSIPPGQYTSGNTIYF. The chain uses TRBV19 and TRBJ1-3; 7 positions agree with TRBD1. Per the germline V gene, CDR1 is LNHDA and CDR2 is SQIVND (reference sequence). The CDR3 has 18 residues. Trimming removed 3 bases from V and 0 bases from J; junction bases left unmatched: 11.

This chain joins TRBV19 and TRBJ2-1; 7 bases are shared with TRBD2. After removal of 5 bases from V and 12 bases from J, the junction contained 10 bases not matched to a gene. The CDR3 sequence is 13 residues long. CDR1 is LNHDA, CDR2 SQIVND, per germline (reference sequence). The CDR3 bases are TGTGCCAGTAGTTCGACTAGCCAAGGGCCGCAGTTCTTC. The encoded protein is CASSSTSQGPQFF.

This sequence joins TRBV27 and TRBJ2-2, with a tentative D call TRBD1 (6 bases). Germline V gene sequence: CDR1 MNHEY, CDR2 SMNVEV (reference sequence). CDR3 length: 15 residues. Trimming cost V 5 bases and J 7 bases, with 17 bases left between them. CDR3 nucleotides: TGTGCCAGCAGTCTCGGGACAAGGGTGGTCGGGGAGCTGTTTTTT. It codes for CASSLGTRVVGELFF.

This chain links TRBV9 with TRBJ2-3; the match to TRBD2 covers 10 bases. Germline CDR1 SGDLS, CDR2 YYNGEE. The CDR3 has 17 residues. V dropped 0 bases and J dropped 6; count of bases not matched to a gene: 10. The chain's CDR3 is CASSVVGSGGSGDTQYF. In DNA, the CDR3 is TGTGCCAGCAGCGTAGTGGGTAGCGGGGGGTCCGGGGATACGCAGTATTTT.

The rearrangement uses TRBV7-6 and TRBJ2-4, with TRBD2 matching over 13 bases. Per germline, CDR1 SGHVS and CDR2 FNYEAQ. The CDR3 spans 20 residues. Germline trimming cut 1 base from V and 1 base from J; bases unmatched to any gene: 10. The CDR3 protein is CASSLVRTSGGLQAKNIQYF. CDR3 bases: TGTGCCAGCAGCTTAGTGAGGACTAGCGGGGGCCTACAGGCCAAAAACATTCAGTACTTC.

This clone was seen once. This chain links TRBV6-5 with TRBJ2-7, with TRBD1 identical over 8 bases. The V and J ends lost 6 bases and 7 bases, in that order; junction bases with no gene match: 8. The CDR3 is 13 amino acids. In germline, CDR1 is MNHEY, CDR2 SVGAGI. The DNA for the CDR3 is TGTGCCAGCAGACTCCAGGGGGCGGGGGAGCAGTACTTC. Amino acid sequence: CASRLQGAGEQYF.

The chain recombines TRBV2 with TRBJ1-4; no firm D call. The CDR3 is 15 amino acids. Germline CDR1 reads SNHLY; CDR2 reads FYNNEI. The V end was cut by 11 bases, the J end by 4 bases, with 20 bases between. The CDR3 region has the DNA TGTGCCGCTGGCCCGGAGATGAGGAGTAATGAAAAACTGTTTTTT. This codes for CAAGPEMRSNEKLFF.

The chain uses TRBV15 and TRBJ1-3; D is unclear. V was trimmed by 3 bases and J by 4 bases, leaving 10 bases between them. The germline CDR1 and CDR2 sequences are LNHNV and YYDKDF (reference sequence). CDR3 size: 14 residues. This CDR3 reads CATSRLTEGNTIYF. DNA for the CDR3: TGTGCCACCAGCAGGCTGACGGAGGGAAACACCATATATTTT.

The V call is TRBV15, the J call TRBJ2-2; 10 bases are shared with TRBD2. The germline CDR1 and CDR2 sequences are LNHNV and YYDKDF (reference sequence). CDR3 size: 21 residues. The junction had 18 bases not matched to a gene; V was cut back by 0 bases and J by 5 bases. CDR3 coding DNA: TGTGCCACCAGCAGAGAGCGGACCGCTCTAACTAGCGGGGAAAAGACCGGGGAGCTGTTTTTT. Protein product: CATSRERTALTSGEKTGELFF. The full variable domain, with the rest looked up from reference TRBV15 and TRBJ2-2, is DAMVIQNPRYQVTQFGKPVTLSCSQTLNHNVMYWYQQKSSQAPKLLFHYYDKDFNNEADTPDNFQSRRPNTSFCFLDIRSPGLGDTAMYLCATSRERTALTSGEKTGELFFGEGSRLTVL.

This chain uses TRBV9 with TRBJ2-3; possible D gene TRBD1, 5 bases. The CDR3 sequence is 14 residues long. Germline-derived CDR1 and CDR2 are SGDLS and YYNGEE. V was clipped by 0 bases and J by 5 bases, with 10 bases between them. Here the CDR3 reads CASSVAGREDTQYF. CDR3 DNA: TGTGCCAGCAGCGTAGCTGGCAGGGAAGATACGCAGTATTTT.

The chain is built from TRBV11-3 and TRBJ2-2, with D uncertain. Germline V lookup: CDR1 SGHNT, CDR2 YENEEA. The CDR3 length is 13 residues. V shed 2 bases and J shed 6 bases, with 7 bases lying between them. CDR3 amino acids: CASSLSVAGELFF. The CDR3 DNA follows: TGTGCCAGCAGCTTAAGCGTGGCCGGGGAGCTGTTTTTT.

This clone has ten or more counts. This rearrangement joins TRBV7-9 to TRBJ1-6, with a tentative D call TRBD1 (5 bases). V lost 5 bases, J lost 10 bases, and 15 bases lay in between. Germline CDR1 and CDR2: SEHNR and FQNEAQ (reference sequence). CDR3 length equals 14 residues. Here the CDR3 DNA reads TGTGCCAGCAGCCCTGGGGGGGATGCGTCACCCCTCCACTTT. Its protein is CASSPGGDASPLHF.

The chain links TRBV7-9 to TRBJ1-2, with D perhaps matching TRBD1 (6 bases). The CDR3 extends over 13 amino acids. With 3 bases removed from V and 2 bases from J, the gap between germline ends came to 7 bases. The germline V gene has CDR1 SEHNR and CDR2 FQNEAQ (reference sequence). The CDR3 region is CASSFGQNYGYTF. The CDR3 DNA sequence: TGTGCCAGCAGCTTCGGACAGAACTATGGCTACACCTTC.

The chain is built from TRBV4-3 and TRBJ2-5; TRBD2 might be the D (6 bases). Between the trimmed V and J ends, which lost 0 bases and 4 bases, there was a span of 12 bases. The CDR3 is 15 amino acids. The V gene's germline CDR1 is LGHNA and CDR2 YSLEER. The CDR3 nucleotides are TGCGCCAGCAGCCAAGAAGTGGCGGGGTCAGAGACCCAGTACTTC. The encoded protein is CASSQEVAGSETQYF.

V is TRBV14 and J is TRBJ1-1; D might be TRBD1 (6 bases). Germline assignment: CDR1 SGHDN and CDR2 FVKESK. The V end lost 3 bases, the J end lost 1 base, and 6 bases lay between the germline ends. This CDR3 is 13 amino acids long. The CDR3: CASSQGQNTEAFF. CDR3 sequence (DNA): TGTGCCAGCAGCCAGGGACAGAACACTGAAGCTTTCTTT. Supplemented by reference TRBV14 and TRBJ1-1, the full variable domain reads EAGVTQFPSHSVIEKGQTVTLRCDPISGHDNLYWYRRVMGKEIKFLLHFVKESKQDESGMPNNRFLAERTGGTYSTLKVQPAELEDSGVYFCASSQGQNTEAFFGQGTRLTVV.

This clone was seen only once. The V and J genes are TRBV18 and TRBJ2-7; 8 positions match TRBD1. J was trimmed by 4 bases and V by 3 bases; bases with no gene match: 11. The CDR3 is 16 amino acids. CDR1 and CDR2 (germline): KGHSH, LQKENI. The CDR3 region is CASSPLPDRVHYEQYF. CDR3 DNA sequence: TGTGCCAGCTCACCCCTTCCGGACAGGGTCCATTACGAGCAGTACTTC.

The J gene is TRBJ1-3, the V gene TRBV30; D is unclear. CDR3 length: 14 residues. Between the trimmed V and J ends, which lost 5 bases and 0 bases, there was a span of 11 bases. Per germline, CDR1 GTSNPN and CDR2 SVGIG (reference sequence). The CDR3 protein is CAWGRAGSGNTIYF. CDR3 in DNA: TGTGCCTGGGGGAGGGCGGGCTCTGGAAACACCATATATTTT.

This chain joins TRBV9 and TRBJ2-5, with D hard to call. The germline V and J ends were trimmed by 0 bases and 5 bases, with 14 bases remaining between them. Germline values: CDR1 SGDLS, CDR2 YYNGEE. This CDR3 is 15 amino acids long. CDR3 in DNA: TGTGCCAGCAGCGTAGAGATAGGCCCCAGGGAGACCCAGTACTTC. Translated: CASSVEIGPRETQYF.

The rearrangement joins TRBV4-2 to TRBJ2-5, with 8 bases lining up with TRBD2. Per the germline V gene, CDR1 is LGHNA and CDR2 is YNFKEQ. The V segment lost 2 bases and the J segment 2 bases; nucleotides outside the gene matches: 10. This CDR3 is built from 17 residues. The CDR3 loop reads CASSQYTSGSLQETQYF. In nucleotides, the CDR3 is TGTGCCAGCAGCCAATATACTAGCGGTTCCCTTCAAGAGACCCAGTACTTC.